A selection of T cell receptor beta chains follows, all from one sample in a study of OX40 agonist ivuxolimab in advanced cancers. TCRdb keeps only in-frame clones here, not all; method: immunoSEQ multiplex PCR. The sample includes about 100,000 clones, approximately 87% of them seen just once. The input for sequencing was CD4+ or CD8+ T cells sorted from blood, taken in a trial of the OX40 agonist ivuxolimab. These receptors were taken from an adult with an advanced solid tumor such as melanoma, head and neck, liver or kidney cancer. The CDR3 runs from the conserved cysteine through the conserved F or W. A D gene is named only where the DNA matches it firmly. Only part of the rows carry a size: once, few, many, or a class if the clone is expanded.

v_call,clone_size,d_call,j_call,cdr3_aa,cdr3_nt
TRBV30,few,.,TRBJ2-7,CAWSEPNGDEQYF,TGTGCCTGGAGTGAACCCAACGGCGACGAGCAGTACTTC
TRBV10-3,.,TRBD1,TRBJ1-2,CAIREQGVVYGYTF,TGTGCCATCAGAGAACAGGGGGTTGTCTATGGCTACACCTTC
TRBV6-6,.,TRBD1,TRBJ2-5,CASSVLQGARETQYF,TGTGCCAGCAGTGTCCTTCAGGGGGCGCGAGAGACCCAGTACTTC
TRBV7-8,few,.,TRBJ2-5,CASSLRPGQRQETQYF,TGTGCCAGCAGCCTTCGCCCCGGACAGAGACAAGAGACCCAGTACTTC
TRBV7-6,.,.,TRBJ2-3,CASSFSGRADTQYF,TGTGCCAGCAGCTTTTCTGGCAGGGCAGATACGCAGTATTTT
TRBV7-2,.,.,TRBJ1-2,CASSLDGGGGKLKGYTF,TGTGCCAGCAGCTTAGATGGGGGCGGAGGGAAACTTAAGGGCTACACCTTC
TRBV27,.,TRBD2,TRBJ2-3,CASSGLAGGRTDTQYF,TGTGCCAGCAGTGGATTAGCGGGGGGGCGAACAGATACGCAGTATTTT
TRBV30,.,TRBD1,TRBJ1-4,CAWGIDRGGEKLFF,TGTGCCTGGGGCATCGACAGGGGAGGTGAAAAACTGTTTTTT
TRBV30,.,TRBD2,TRBJ2-6,CAWSRGGNYGANVLTF,TGTGCCTGGAGTCGGGGAGGGAATTATGGGGCCAACGTCCTGACTTTC
TRBV19,.,.,TRBJ2-3,CASSIEQGGDTQYF,TGTGCCAGTAGTATAGAGCAGGGCGGAGATACGCAGTATTTT
TRBV9,.,TRBD1,TRBJ2-1,CASSGRDRGPYNEQFF,TGTGCCAGCAGCGGCCGGGACAGGGGCCCCTACAATGAGCAGTTCTTC
TRBV15,.,.,TRBJ1-2,CATSRDSGFAGPYGYTF,TGTGCCACCAGCAGAGATTCGGGTTTTGCCGGCCCCTATGGCTACACCTTC
TRBV4-3,.,.,TRBJ2-7,CASSQVSTGGYEQYF,TGCGCCAGCAGCCAAGTTTCGACAGGAGGCTACGAGCAGTACTTC
TRBV6-1,.,.,TRBJ1-5,CASSELRGPQHF,TGTGCCAGCAGTGAGTTAAGAGGGCCCCAGCATTTT
TRBV7-2,once,TRBD1,TRBJ2-5,CASSSGGETQYF,TGTGCCAGCAGCTCAGGGGGAGAGACCCAGTACTTC
TRBV15,.,TRBD2,TRBJ2-2,CATSRELAGGGELFF,TGTGCCACCAGCAGAGAACTAGCGGGCGGCGGGGAGCTGTTTTTT
TRBV30,.,.,TRBJ2-5,CAWSVLGKETQYF,TGTGCCTGGAGTGTACTAGGGAAGGAGACCCAGTACTTC
TRBV11-2,.,TRBD2,TRBJ2-3,CASSYGLAGARRTDTQYF,TGTGCCAGCAGCTACGGACTAGCGGGAGCCCGGCGCACAGATACGCAGTATTTT
TRBV7-8,many,.,TRBJ1-1,CASSRAPGPQQNTEAFF,TGTGCCAGTAGTAGAGCTCCGGGGCCCCAACAGAACACTGAAGCTTTCTTT
TRBV11-3,once,.,TRBJ2-2,CASSRRGGTGELFF,TGTGCCAGCAGTAGGCGGGGTGGAACCGGGGAGCTGTTTTTT
TRBV28,once,.,TRBJ1-2,CASSLSYYGYTF,TGTGCCAGCAGTTTATCGTACTATGGCTACACCTTC
TRBV29-1,.,TRBD2,TRBJ2-1,CSVGRGNEQFF,TGCAGCGTTGGGCGGGGGAATGAGCAGTTCTTC